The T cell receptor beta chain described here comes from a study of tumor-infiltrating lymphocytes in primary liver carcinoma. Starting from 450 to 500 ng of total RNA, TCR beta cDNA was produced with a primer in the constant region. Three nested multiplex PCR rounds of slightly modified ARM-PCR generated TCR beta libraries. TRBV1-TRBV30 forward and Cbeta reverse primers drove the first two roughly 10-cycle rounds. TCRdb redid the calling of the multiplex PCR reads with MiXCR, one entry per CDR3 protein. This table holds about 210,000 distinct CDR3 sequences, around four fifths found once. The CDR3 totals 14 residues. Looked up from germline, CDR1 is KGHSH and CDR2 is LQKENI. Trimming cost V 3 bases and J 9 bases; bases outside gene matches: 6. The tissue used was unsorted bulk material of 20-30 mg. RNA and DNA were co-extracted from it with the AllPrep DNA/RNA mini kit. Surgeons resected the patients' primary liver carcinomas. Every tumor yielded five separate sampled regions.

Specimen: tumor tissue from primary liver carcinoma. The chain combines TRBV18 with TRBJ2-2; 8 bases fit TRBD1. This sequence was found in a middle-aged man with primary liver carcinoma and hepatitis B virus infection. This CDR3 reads CASSPDRGARELFF. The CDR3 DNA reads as TGTGCCAGCTCACCTGACAGGGGAGCCCGGGAGCTGTTTTTT.